This passage covers 8 T cell receptor beta chains from one sample sequenced in a study of cytomegalovirus exposure and HLA in healthy donors (dated by TCRdb to 2015 to 2018). Receptor libraries were prepared by the immunoSEQ multiplex PCR assay. For the multiplex PCR, a mixture combining 60 forward primers for TCR Vbeta segments and 13 reverse primers for TCR Jbeta segments was used. TCRdb retrieved this table from immuneACCESS and kept in-frame rearrangements only. Not all clones are present; in checked studies, unresolved V genes account for under half, and no reason is known for the remainder. The sample has 90,000 to 100,000 clones on record, approximately 71% of them singletons. More than 2.5% of the sample belongs to the ten largest clones. Sequenced input: PBMCs. Every receptor here comes from a man aged 45-60 years in good health and CMV-seronegative.

V usage is TRBV6-1 and J usage is TRBJ2-2, with 8 nucleotides matching TRBD1. V shed 8 bases and J 5 bases; nucleotides not matched to a gene: 4. The germline CDR1 and CDR2 sequences are MNHNS and SASEGT. This CDR3 is built from 13 residues. The CDR3 nucleotides read TGTGCCAGCCGACAGGGGCGAACCGGGGAGCTGTTTTTT. Residues: CASRQGRTGELFF.

This clone has just one count. V is TRBV25-1 and J is TRBJ2-7, with 9 bases matching TRBD2. With V trimmed by 0 bases and J by 7 bases, 7 bases remained unmatched. The germline V gene encodes CDR1 MGHDK and CDR2 SYGVNS. The CDR3 extends over 15 amino acids. The CDR3 protein is CASSEYGGRAEEQYV. CDR3 coding DNA: TGTGCCAGCAGTGAATACGGCGGGAGGGCGGAAGAGCAGTACGTC.

This chain links TRBV7-2 with TRBJ2-5, with 8 bases aligning to TRBD2. Germline V gene data show CDR1 as SGHTA and CDR2 as FQGNSA. The CDR3 sequence is 17 residues long. Trimming removed 2 bases from V and 4 bases from J; junction bases left unmatched: 12. As DNA, the CDR3 is TGTGCCAGCAGCTTATGGGGAAGGCGGGCGGGAGGAGAGACCCAGTACTTC. It yields the protein CASSLWGRRAGGETQYF.

The V gene is TRBV19, the J gene TRBJ2-3; a possible D gene is TRBD1 (6 bases). The CDR3 covers 12 residues. V was trimmed by 6 bases and J by 8 bases, leaving 12 bases between them. Germline loops: CDR1 LNHDA, CDR2 SQIVND (reference sequence). The CDR3 reads CASRHRVGTQYF. CDR3 DNA: TGTGCCAGTAGACACAGGGTAGGTACGCAGTATTTT.

The chain uses TRBV11-3 and TRBJ2-2, with TRBD1 matching 7 bases. V shed 6 bases, J shed 4 bases, and the junction held 5 bases outside the gene matches. CDR1 SGHNT and CDR2 YENEEA come from the germline V gene. The CDR3 runs 14 residues. The CDR3 reads CASRLQGFTGELFF. DNA for the CDR3: TGTGCCAGCAGGTTACAGGGGTTCACCGGGGAGCTGTTTTTT. Drawing the rest from reference TRBV11-3 and TRBJ2-2, the complete variable domain is EAGVVQSPRYKIIEKKQPVAFWCNPISGHNTLYWYLQNLGQGPELLIRYENEEAVDDSQLPKDRFSAERLKGVDSTLKIQPAELGDSAVYLCASRLQGFTGELFFGEGSRLTVL.

The chain links TRBV5-6 to TRBJ2-3; D not resolved. Looked up from germline, CDR1 is SGHDT and CDR2 is YYEEEE. V lost 3 bases, J lost 0 bases, and 8 bases lay in between. CDR3 length equals 14 residues. CDR3 amino acids: CASSSGWSTDTQYF. The CDR3 DNA follows: TGTGCCAGCAGCTCGGGTTGGAGCACAGATACGCAGTATTTT.

This clone turned up a few times. The rearrangement links TRBV6-5 to TRBJ2-7; D is perhaps TRBD2 (6 bases). V was pared by 5 bases and J by 7 bases, with 9 bases between. The CDR3 runs to 11 residues. CDR1 and CDR2 from the germline V gene are MNHEY and SVGAGI. CDR3 residues: CASSRRGEQYF. Written as DNA, the CDR3 is TGTGCCAGCAGTCGCCGGGGGGAGCAGTACTTC.

The rearrangement links TRBV7-9 to TRBJ1-1; D is possibly TRBD1 (5 bases). The germline V gene encodes CDR1 SEHNR and CDR2 FQNEAQ (reference sequence). CDR3 length: 13 residues. The V end was cut by 5 bases, the J end by 4 bases, with 11 bases between. CDR3 amino acids: CASSRGALTEAFF. The CDR3 nucleotides are TGTGCCAGCAGCAGGGGCGCCCTCACTGAAGCTTTCTTT.